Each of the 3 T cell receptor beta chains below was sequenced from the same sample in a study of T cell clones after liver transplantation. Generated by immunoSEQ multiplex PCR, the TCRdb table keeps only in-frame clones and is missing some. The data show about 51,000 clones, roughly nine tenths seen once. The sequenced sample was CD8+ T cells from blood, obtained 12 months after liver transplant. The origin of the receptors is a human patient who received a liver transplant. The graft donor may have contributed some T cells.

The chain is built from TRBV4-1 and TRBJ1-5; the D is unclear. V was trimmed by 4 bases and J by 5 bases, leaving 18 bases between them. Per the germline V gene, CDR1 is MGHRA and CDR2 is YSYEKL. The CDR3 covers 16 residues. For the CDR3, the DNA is TGCGCCAGCAGCCTGATCCTGAGTGAGAGGGATCAGCCCCAGCATTTT. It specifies CASSLILSERDQPQHF.

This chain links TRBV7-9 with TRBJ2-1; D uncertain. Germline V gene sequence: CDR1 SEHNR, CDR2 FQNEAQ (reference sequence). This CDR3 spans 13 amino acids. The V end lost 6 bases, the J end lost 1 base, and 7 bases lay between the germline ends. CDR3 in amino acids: CASRDGSYNEQFF. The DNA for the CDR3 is TGTGCCAGCAGGGATGGATCCTACAATGAGCAGTTCTTC.

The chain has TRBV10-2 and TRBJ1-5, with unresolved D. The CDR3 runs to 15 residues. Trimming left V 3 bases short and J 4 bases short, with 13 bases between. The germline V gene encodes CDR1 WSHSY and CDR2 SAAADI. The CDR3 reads CASSESSPGNQPQHF. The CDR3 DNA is TGCGCCAGCAGTGAATCGAGCCCGGGAAATCAGCCCCAGCATTTT.